The 32 T cell receptor beta chains below all came from one sample that was sequenced in a study of T and B cells in COVID-19 patients. BIOMED2 TRB-A/B primer pools were used in multiplex TRB PCR. TCRdb ran MiXCR on the multiplex PCR reads and lists one entry per CDR3 protein. The data show about 14,000 distinct CDR3 sequences, about 30% seen once. TRB was amplified from approximately 250-480 ng of blood genomic DNA. Sequences were obtained from blood. These receptors all stem from a human donor who had recovered from COVID-19.

About this clonotype: A much larger clonotype is one base distant, so this may be a read error. This rearrangement joins TRBV5-6 to TRBJ2-7; D remains ambiguous. The CDR3 runs 13 residues. Per germline, CDR1 SGHDT and CDR2 YYEEEE. Trimming shortened V by 1 base and J by 4 bases, and 9 bases separated the two germline ends. The CDR3 DNA follows: TGTGCCAGCAGCTTGATCGGTCAGTACGAGCAGTACTTC. Its translation is CASSLIGQYEQYF.

This clonotype has just a few counts. In DNA form, the CDR3 reads TGTGCCAGAGGGACTGAGGGATCGAGCACTGAAGCTTTCTTT. Translated, it gives CARGTEGSSTEAFF. V usage is TRBV6-5 and J usage is TRBJ1-1; weak D call: TRBD1 (5 bases). This CDR3 has 14 amino acids. Germline lookup yields CDR1 MNHEY and CDR2 SVGAGI. V was shortened by 9 bases and J by 4 bases, with 18 bases between the two germline ends.

This chain connects TRBV6-2 or TRBV6-3 to TRBJ1-4, with TRBD1 as a possible D gene (5 bases). V was shortened by 6 bases and J by 0 bases, with 11 bases between the two germline ends. Germline assignment: CDR1 MNHEY and CDR2 SVGEGT. CDR3 length: 15 residues. CDR3 amino acids: CASRADSATNEKLFF. CDR3 sequence (DNA): TGTGCCAGCAGGGCAGACAGTGCAACTAATGAAAAACTGTTTTTT.

The chain has TRBV19 and TRBJ2-1; D ambiguous. CDR1 is LNHDA and CDR2 is SQIVND in the germline V gene (reference sequence). The CDR3 spans 14 residues. Trimming removed 3 bases at V and 5 bases at J, with 11 bases between. Written as DNA, the CDR3 is TGTGCCAGTAGTATCTCCGGGCAACACAATGAGCAGTTCTTC. It is translated as CASSISGQHNEQFF.

To note about this clonotype: The junction departs from the called germline gene at one end, perhaps through a read error. The chain joins TRBV5-4 to TRBJ1-3, with TRBD1 matching over 9 bases. The CDR3 is made up of 14 amino acids. Germline V gene sequence: CDR1 SGHNT, CDR2 YYREEE (reference sequence). CDR3 DNA sequence: TGCGCCAGTGCGGGACAGGGCTCTGGAAACACCATATATTTT. Translated, it gives CASAGQGSGNTIYF.

As regards this clonotype: Just one base apart from a much larger clone, this may be a read error. The chain couples TRBV30 to TRBJ2-7; 10 bases align to TRBD1. Germline lookup yields CDR1 GTSNPN and CDR2 SVGIG (reference sequence). CDR3 length: 13 residues. CDR3 loop: CAWSVGQGYVQYF. The CDR3 DNA reads as TGTGCCTGGAGTGTGGGACAGGGGTACGTGCAGTACTTC. Variable domain in full (rest from reference TRBV30 and TRBJ2-7): SQTIHQWPATLVQPVGSPLSLECTVEGTSNPNLYWYRQAAGRGLQLLFYSVGIGQISSEVPQNLSASRPQDRQFILSSKKLLLSDSGFYLCAWSVGQGYVQYFGPGTRLTVT.

The rearrangement links TRBV5-1 to TRBJ2-3; 9 nucleotides agree with TRBD2. This CDR3 has 16 amino acids. CDR1 is SGHRS, CDR2 YFSETQ, per germline. V was pared by 3 bases and J by 2 bases, with 7 bases of the junction left unmatched. The CDR3: CASSSGTSLATDTQYF. CDR3 in DNA: TGCGCCAGCAGCTCCGGGACTAGCCTTGCCACAGATACGCAGTATTTT.

In this sample, this clonotype turned up a few times. The rearrangement uses TRBV19 and TRBJ1-1; 9 nucleotides match TRBD1. From germline, CDR1 is LNHDA and CDR2 SQIVND (reference sequence). The CDR3 is 13 residues long. Trimming at V came to 4 bases and at J to 10 bases, leaving 7 bases not matched to a gene. The CDR3 DNA sequence: TGTGCCAGTAGTACCAGTCAACAGGGGGCAGCTTTCTTT. It specifies CASSTSQQGAAFF.

The chain is built from TRBV11-2 and TRBJ2-7, with TRBD2 as a possible D gene (6 bases). Germline CDR1 reads SGHAT; CDR2 reads FQNNGV. The length of the CDR3 is 13 residues. V gave up 1 base and J gave up 6 bases, with 10 bases separating them. CDR3 amino acids: CASSLAGAGEQYF. The CDR3 DNA sequence: TGTGCCAGCAGCTTAGCGGGAGCGGGCGAGCAGTACTTC.

The chain recombines TRBV19 with TRBJ2-4; weak D call: TRBD1 (5 bases). V was cut by 1 base and J by 0 bases, with 16 bases left in between. Germline values: CDR1 LNHDA, CDR2 SQIVND (reference sequence). This CDR3 contains 18 residues. Here the CDR3 DNA reads TGTGCCAGTAGTATAGCCCCCCCAGGGCCACTAGCCAAAAACATTCAGTACTTC. Translating gives CASSIAPPGPLAKNIQYF.

As DNA, the CDR3 is TGTGCCTGGAGGGCCGGGGGCCAAGAGACCCAGTACTTC. Its protein is CAWRAGGQETQYF. This chain links TRBV30 with TRBJ2-5; TRBD2 might be the D (6 bases). Germline-derived CDR1 and CDR2 are GTSNPN and SVGIG (reference sequence). Trimming pared 3 bases from V and 1 base from J, leaving 9 bases between. This CDR3 has 13 amino acids.

The rearrangement uses TRBV20-1 and TRBJ1-1; TRBD1 might be the D (6 bases). CDR1 DFQATT and CDR2 SNEGSKA come from the germline V gene (reference sequence). V lost 4 bases to trimming and J lost 7 bases, with 13 bases between them. The CDR3 contains 12 residues. The CDR3 DNA sequence: TGCAGTGCTAACAGGGAGCGTGTTGAAGCTTTCTTT. It yields the protein CSANRERVEAFF.

This clonotype was counted a few times. This sequence joins TRBV13 and TRBJ2-1, with 8 positions matching TRBD1. The CDR3 contains 16 residues. J lost 7 bases, V lost 5 bases, and 13 bases had no gene match. Germline CDR1 is PRHDT and CDR2 is FYEKMQ (reference sequence). CDR3: CASSTTDRVNRNEQFF. The CDR3 DNA sequence: TGTGCCAGCAGCACAACGGACAGGGTGAATAGGAATGAGCAGTTCTTC.

By sample fraction, this clonotype is medium-sized. This chain uses TRBV19 with TRBJ2-3; D gene unclear. V dropped 5 bases and J dropped 5 bases, with 5 bases sitting between them. Germline CDR1 reads LNHDA; CDR2 reads SQIVND (reference sequence). The CDR3 is 11 amino acids. CDR3: CASSSGDTQYF. The CDR3 region has the DNA TGTGCCAGTAGTTCGGGAGATACGCAGTATTTT.

There are many counts of this clonotype. This sequence joins TRBV30 and TRBJ1-1; TRBD1 is a possible D gene (5 bases). The CDR3 contains 12 residues. Trimming cost V 4 bases and J 3 bases, with 9 bases left between them. The V gene's germline CDR1 is GTSNPN and CDR2 SVGIG (reference sequence). The CDR3, as DNA: TGTGCCTGGACTCAGGGCGACACTGAAGCTTTCTTT. Translated: CAWTQGDTEAFF. The full variable domain, its missing parts supplied by reference TRBV30 and TRBJ1-1, is SQTIHQWPATLVQPVGSPLSLECTVEGTSNPNLYWYRQAAGRGLQLLFYSVGIGQISSEVPQNLSASRPQDRQFILSSKKLLLSDSGFYLCAWTQGDTEAFFGQGTRLTVV.

By proportion, this clonotype is medium-sized. V is TRBV11-3 and J is TRBJ2-7; TRBD1 aligns across 7 bases. The CDR3 extends over 13 amino acids. Germline CDR1 is SGHNT and CDR2 is YENEEA. J gave up 9 bases and V 5 bases, and 10 bases lay outside the gene matches. This chain's CDR3 is CASSPGQAVGQYF. In DNA form, the CDR3 reads TGTGCCAGCAGCCCAGGACAGGCCGTGGGGCAGTACTTC.

The gene calls are TRBV24-1 and TRBJ2-5, with 7 bases identical to TRBD1. The CDR3 is 14 residues long. Germline values: CDR1 KGHDR, CDR2 SFDVKD. V lost 3 bases and J lost 5; bases outside the gene matches: 5. CDR3 nucleotide sequence: TGTGCCACCAGTGATCCCACAGGGGATGAGACCCAGTACTTC. Protein sequence: CATSDPTGDETQYF.

This chain uses TRBV27 with TRBJ2-1; 8 bases line up with TRBD2. The trim removed 2 bases at V and 7 bases at J, leaving 4 bases unmatched. In germline, CDR1 is MNHEY, CDR2 SMNVEV (reference sequence). The CDR3 is made up of 14 amino acids. CDR3 sequence (DNA): TGTGCCAGCAGTTTAGCGGGAGGACAGAATGAGCAGTTCTTC. Its translation is CASSLAGGQNEQFF.

This clonotype was detected a few times. J is TRBJ1-6 and V is TRBV13; TRBD1 matches 10 bases. The CDR3 totals 16 residues. The germline V gene has CDR1 PRHDT and CDR2 FYEKMQ (reference sequence). The ends lost 5 bases at V and 10 bases at J; junction bases unmatched: 11. In DNA form, the CDR3 reads TGTGCCAGCAGCAGACCGTCCGGGACAGGGGAATCACCCCTCCACTTT. It specifies CASSRPSGTGESPLHF.

This clonotype is judged medium-sized. J is TRBJ2-1 and V is TRBV29-1, with 11 nucleotides matching TRBD2. CDR1 is SQVTM, CDR2 ANQGSEA, per germline. J was trimmed by 0 bases and V by 6 bases; bases with no gene match: 10. The CDR3 covers 17 residues. Written as DNA, the CDR3 is TGCAGCGTCGCCGGGACTAGCGGCTATACCTCCTACAATGAGCAGTTCTTC. Translation: CSVAGTSGYTSYNEQFF.

This clonotype turned up a few times. V gene TRBV6-2 or TRBV6-3 combines with J gene TRBJ2-7; D is undetermined. The ends were cut back, 2 bases at V and 5 bases at J, with 1 base in the middle. The CDR3 length is 10 residues. Germline loops: CDR1 MNHEY, CDR2 SVGEGT. This CDR3 reads CASSYNEQYF. CDR3 bases: TGTGCCAGCAGTTACAACGAGCAGTACTTC.

The sample holds many counts of this clonotype. This chain connects TRBV18 to TRBJ2-7; TRBD2 matches at 10 bases. V shed 4 bases and J 4 bases; nucleotides not matched to a gene: 4. CDR1 and CDR2 (germline): KGHSH, LQKENI. This CDR3 is built from 14 residues. The CDR3 sequence: CASSLSGRAYEQYF. The DNA of the CDR3 is TGTGCCAGCTCACTAAGCGGGAGGGCGTACGAGCAGTACTTC.

By share, this clonotype ranks as medium-sized. The chain links TRBV6-2 or TRBV6-3 to TRBJ2-3; 9 bases are shared with TRBD2. The CDR3 sequence is 17 residues long. J was trimmed by 0 bases and V by 3 bases; bases with no gene match: 7. The germline gives CDR1 MNHEY, CDR2 SVGEGT. CDR3 in DNA: TGTGCCAGCAGTTATGTGACTAGCGGCACTAGCACAGATACGCAGTATTTT. This translates into CASSYVTSGTSTDTQYF.

The chain combines TRBV7-2 with TRBJ2-2, with TRBD1 matching over 7 bases. Germline V gene sequence: CDR1 SGHTA, CDR2 FQGNSA. Trimming removed 1 base from V and 2 bases from J; junction bases left unmatched: 7. CDR3 length: 17 residues. This CDR3 reads CASSLEGALGNTGELFF. In nucleotides, the CDR3 is TGTGCCAGCAGCTTAGAGGGGGCGCTGGGTAACACCGGGGAGCTGTTTTTT.

This chain uses TRBV10-3 with TRBJ2-5; 9 bases map to TRBD2. Germline V lookup: CDR1 ENHRY, CDR2 SYGVKD. After removal of 0 bases from V and 2 bases from J, the junction contained 4 bases not matched to a gene. This CDR3 contains 16 residues. The CDR3, as DNA: TGTGCCATCAGTGAGTCGGGTAGCGGGGGACAAGAGACCCAGTACTTC. Encoded protein: CAISESGSGGQETQYF.

This clonotype is labeled medium-sized. This chain uses TRBV6-5 with TRBJ1-4; 8 bases fit TRBD1. CDR1 is MNHEY, CDR2 SVGAGI, per germline. The CDR3 has 17 residues. With V trimmed by 6 bases and J by 0 bases, 9 bases remained unmatched. In nucleotides, the CDR3 is TGTGCCAGCAGACGTCGGACAGGGATGGCAACTAATGAAAAACTGTTTTTT. Protein: CASRRRTGMATNEKLFF.

The chain has TRBV9 and TRBJ2-2, with TRBD2 identical over 13 bases. The CDR3 is 16 residues long. CDR1 is SGDLS and CDR2 is YYNGEE in the germline V gene. V shed 4 bases, J shed 6 bases, and the junction held 6 bases outside the gene matches. Here the CDR3 DNA reads TGTGCCAGCAGCCAATGGACTAGCGGGAGTTCCGGGGAGCTGTTTTTT. Its protein is CASSQWTSGSSGELFF. The variable domain in full, with the rest retrieved from reference TRBV9 and TRBJ2-2, is DSGVTQTPKHLITATGQRVTLRCSPRSGDLSVYWYQQSLDQGLQFLIQYYNGEERAKGNILERFSAQQFPDLHSELNLSSLELGDSALYFCASSQWTSGSSGELFFGEGSRLTVL.

This clonotype has at least ten counts. The chain combines TRBV6-6 with TRBJ2-7; no firm D call. The germline V gene encodes CDR1 MNHNY and CDR2 SVGAGI (reference sequence). The V and J ends lost 5 bases and 3 bases respectively, with 14 bases between them. CDR3 length: 14 amino acids. CDR3: CASSAPRQSYEQYF. The CDR3 coding sequence is TGTGCCAGCAGTGCCCCCCGCCAGAGCTACGAGCAGTACTTC.

Concerning this clonotype: Here the CDR3 omits its conserved ending phenylalanine or tryptophan, so a read error is the likely source. V and J are TRBV18 and TRBJ2-7; D is perhaps TRBD1 (5 bases). Trimming stripped 0 bases from V and 0 bases from J, with 9 bases between. The CDR3 runs to 15 residues. Germline CDR1 and CDR2: KGHSH and LQKENI. The CDR3 DNA is TGTGCCAGCTCACCACCGACAGACCCCTCCTACGAGCAGTACTCC. It yields the protein CASSPPTDPSYEQYS.

The chain is built from TRBV6-2 or TRBV6-3 and TRBJ1-5, with TRBD1 matching 9 bases. Germline CDR1 and CDR2: MNHEY and SVGEGT. This CDR3 region has 16 residues. V shed 4 bases, J shed 6 bases, and the junction held 10 bases outside the gene matches. In DNA, the CDR3 is TGTGCCAGCAGTTCGCTCCGACAGGGGGTTGCTCAGCCCCAGCATTTT. Its protein is CASSSLRQGVAQPQHF.

The chain recombines TRBV12-3 or TRBV12-4 with TRBJ2-7; possible D gene TRBD1, 5 bases. The CDR3 spans 12 residues. The ends were cut back, 6 bases at V and 7 bases at J, with 13 bases in the middle. CDR3 residues: CASSPNPGEQYF. CDR3 nucleotides: TGTGCCAGCAGCCCAAATCCAGGGGAGCAGTACTTC.

CDR3 DNA: TGTGCCAGCAGTTTAAAGCGGGAGGGGGGTGAGCAGTACTTC. Translated: CASSLKREGGEQYF. The J gene is TRBJ2-7, the V gene TRBV12-3 or TRBV12-4, with TRBD2 identical over 10 bases. This CDR3 is built from 14 residues. Germline trimming cut 2 bases from V and 7 bases from J; bases unmatched to any gene: 5.